This T cell receptor beta chain stems from a study of blood T cell repertoires in COVID-19. The length of the CDR3 is 16 residues. The V gene end was trimmed by 1 base and the J gene end by 2 bases; junction bases not matched to a gene: 6. CDR1 and CDR2 (germline): KGHSH, LQKENI. Under the authors' procedure: For nucleated cells, counts were estimated from reference gene primer amplification. Repertoires were generated with immunoSEQ multiplex PCR, while TCRdb's copy carries only in-frame clones and drops some. V and J calls and clone size come straight from that table; D and trimming were deduced from the DNA. The table shows about 170,000 clones, with roughly 87% occurring only once. Participants were placed into cohorts based on the clinical history they reported. Cohort 3 donors were reported recovered after two negative PCRs, clearance, or symptom resolution.

Sequenced material: PBMCs or T cells enriched from blood (not recorded which). The chain combines TRBV18 with TRBJ2-7; 9 bases agree with TRBD1. This clonotype was sampled from a woman between 50 and 59 years old who had recovered from COVID-19. CDR3 DNA: TGTGCCAGCTCACCACGGGTGGACAGGGGAACCTACGAGCAGTACTTC. This codes for CASSPRVDRGTYEQYF.